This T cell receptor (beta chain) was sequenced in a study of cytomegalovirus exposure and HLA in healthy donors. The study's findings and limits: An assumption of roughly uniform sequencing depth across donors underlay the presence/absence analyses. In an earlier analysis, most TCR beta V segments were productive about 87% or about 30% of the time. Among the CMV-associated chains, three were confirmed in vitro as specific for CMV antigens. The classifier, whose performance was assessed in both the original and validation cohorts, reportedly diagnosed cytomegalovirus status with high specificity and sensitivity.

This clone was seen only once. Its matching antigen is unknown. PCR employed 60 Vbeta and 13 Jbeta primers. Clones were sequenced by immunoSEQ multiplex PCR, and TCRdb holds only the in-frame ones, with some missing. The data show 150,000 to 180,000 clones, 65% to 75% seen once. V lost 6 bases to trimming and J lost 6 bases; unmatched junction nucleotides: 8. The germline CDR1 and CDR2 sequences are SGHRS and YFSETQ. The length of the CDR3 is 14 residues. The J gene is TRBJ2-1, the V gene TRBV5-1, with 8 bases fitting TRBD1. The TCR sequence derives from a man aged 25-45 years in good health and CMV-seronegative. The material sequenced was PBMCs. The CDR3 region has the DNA TGCGCCAGCAACCACGACAGGGGAGTCAATGAGCAGTTCTTC. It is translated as CASNHDRGVNEQFF.